This T cell receptor beta chain was obtained from a study of shared clonotypes between healthy human individuals. Study context: Ranging from 18 to 49 in age, donors were two women and a few men. The plates for each donor numbered three CD4 naive, three CD4 memory, two CD8 naive and one CD8 memory.

Broader study findings: The study found lower generation probabilities in non-shared clonotypes than in those shared by all four donors. Generally, estimated richness proved larger in naive subsets than it did in memory subsets.

Generated by immunoSEQ multiplex PCR, the TCRdb table keeps only in-frame clones and is missing some. The sample has some 2.1 million clones, 90% to 95% seen once. The CDR3 runs to 15 residues. In germline, CDR1 is MNHEY, CDR2 SVGAGI. Trimming shortened V by 6 bases and J by 4 bases, and 18 bases separated the two germline ends. Note on this clone: As yet, its antigen is unknown.

The chain links TRBV6-5 to TRBJ1-2; no reliable D call. Material for sequencing was naive CD4+ T cells sorted from blood. Subset indicated: CD45RA+ positively selected. The TCR sequence derives from a man between 18 and 29 years old in good health. As DNA, the CDR3 is TGTGCCAGCAGGAGAAGTTCCGGGTCTAGCTATGGCTACACCTTC. Residues: CASRRSSGSSYGYTF.